This T cell receptor (beta chain) was obtained from a study of technical replicates of blood from a few donors (dated by TCRdb to the late 2010s). Trimming takes 0 bases off V and 6 bases off J; junction bases not matched to a gene: 10. The CDR3 has 17 amino acids, counting the end cysteine and phenylalanine. The retained sequence is limited to the CDR3, 51 bases, with the frame set at the first base. CDR1 and CDR2, looked up from the germline V gene, are SGDLS and YYNGEE. On this clone itself: Its specific antigen is unknown. Base quality data are lacking; no much larger clone is found one base away.

The protocol used for the library was the immunoSEQ multiplex PCR assay. The immuneACCESS repertoire file appears here via TCRdb, limited to in-frame rearrangements. These files lack a portion of the clones; in checked studies, under half of the deficit traces to unresolved V genes, and the cause of the others is not known. Counted in this sample were about 68,000 clones; approximately 97% of them appeared once. Of the sample, 0.2% to 0.3% is held by the ten largest clones. The rearrangement joined TRBV9 to TRBJ2-3, with TRBD2 matching 10 junction bases. Sequenced material: T cells isolated from PBMCs. The source of this sequence is a human donor in good health. The DNA sequence is as follows: TGTGCCAGCAGCGTAGGGAAGTCTAGCGGGAGATCTGATACGCAGTATTTT. It codes for CASSVGKSSGRSDTQYF.